These 3 T cell receptor beta chains were all obtained from the same sample, sequenced in a study of cytomegalovirus exposure and HLA in healthy donors. PCR primers comprised 60 Vbeta and 13 Jbeta primers. Produced via immunoSEQ multiplex PCR; TCRdb's table is partial and in-frame only. The profile shows roughly 100,000 clones, approximately 84% of them singletons. The specimen sequenced was PBMCs. These receptors originate from a male donor in good health and CMV-seronegative.

V and J are TRBV7-9 and TRBJ2-7; 12 bases fit TRBD2. The CDR3 covers 16 residues. The J segment lost 2 bases and the V segment lost 5 bases, leaving 7 bases of the junction unmatched. In germline, CDR1 is SEHNR, CDR2 FQNEAQ (reference sequence). CDR3 region: CASSPPLAGGAYEQYF. The CDR3 DNA follows: TGTGCCAGCAGCCCACCACTAGCGGGAGGTGCCTACGAGCAGTACTTC.

CDR3 DNA: TGTGCCAGCAGCTGGGGGAGGGGCACTGAAGCTTTCTTT. It translates to CASSWGRGTEAFF. The V call is TRBV7-3, the J call TRBJ1-1; TRBD1 is a possible D gene (5 bases). Trimming left V 4 bases short and J 4 bases short, with 10 bases between. Germline V gives CDR1 SGHTA, CDR2 FQGTGA. The CDR3 covers 13 residues.

V is TRBV11-2 and J is TRBJ1-1; tentative D call: TRBD1 (6 bases). Germline CDR1 reads SGHAT; CDR2 reads FQNNGV. V was pared by 5 bases and J by 8 bases, with 21 bases between. This CDR3 is built from 15 residues. This CDR3 reads CASSRPRTAREEAFF. The CDR3 DNA reads as TGTGCCAGCAGCAGACCCCGGACAGCCCGAGAAGAAGCTTTCTTT.